This T cell receptor (beta chain) was found in a study of OX40 agonist ivuxolimab in advanced cancers. At the level of the study: Ivuxolimab, an antibody that agonizes OX40 (CD134), was administered to the patients. Patients achieving partial responses numbered three: one hepatocellular carcinoma case and two cutaneous melanoma cases.

Remarks on this clone: What it binds is not known.

The study, taken as a whole, reports: The study observed clonal expansion of CD4+ and CD8+ blood T cells by week 6 at 0.1 to 3.0 mg/kg.

Sequencing used immunoSEQ multiplex PCR; TCRdb keeps in-frame clones, though not all of them. This sample has 100,000 or so clones, with more than 95% found just once. The sequences come from CD4+ or CD8+ T cells sorted from blood, collected in a trial of the OX40 agonist ivuxolimab. The receptor comes from an adult with an advanced solid tumor such as melanoma, head and neck, liver or kidney cancer.

The CDR3: CASSFRDASNPYGYTF. CDR3 bases: TGTGCCAGCAGTTTTAGGGACGCCTCGAATCCTTATGGCTACACCTTC. The rearrangement joins TRBV27 to TRBJ1-2; tentative D call: TRBD1 (5 bases). This CDR3 has 16 amino acids. The V end lost 3 bases, the J end lost 5 bases, and 19 bases lay between the germline ends. The germline CDR1 and CDR2 sequences are MNHEY and SMNVEV (reference sequence).